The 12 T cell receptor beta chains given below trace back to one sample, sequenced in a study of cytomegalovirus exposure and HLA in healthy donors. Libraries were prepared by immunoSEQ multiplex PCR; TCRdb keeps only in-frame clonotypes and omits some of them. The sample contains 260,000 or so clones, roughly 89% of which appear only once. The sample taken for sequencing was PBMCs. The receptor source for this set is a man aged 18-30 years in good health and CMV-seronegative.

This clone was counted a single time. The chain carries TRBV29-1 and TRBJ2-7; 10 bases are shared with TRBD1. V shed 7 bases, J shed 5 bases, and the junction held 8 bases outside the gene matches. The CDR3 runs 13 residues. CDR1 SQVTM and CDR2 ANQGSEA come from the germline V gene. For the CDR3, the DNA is TGCAGCGCGGGACAGGGGTTTGGGAACGAGCAGTACTTC. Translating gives CSAGQGFGNEQYF.

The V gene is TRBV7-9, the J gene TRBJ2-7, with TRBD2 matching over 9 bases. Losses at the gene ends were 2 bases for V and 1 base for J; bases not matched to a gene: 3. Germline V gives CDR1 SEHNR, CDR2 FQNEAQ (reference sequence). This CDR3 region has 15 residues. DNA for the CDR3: TGTGCCAGCAGCTTAACAAGCGGGAGGTCCTACGAGCAGTACTTC. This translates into CASSLTSGRSYEQYF.

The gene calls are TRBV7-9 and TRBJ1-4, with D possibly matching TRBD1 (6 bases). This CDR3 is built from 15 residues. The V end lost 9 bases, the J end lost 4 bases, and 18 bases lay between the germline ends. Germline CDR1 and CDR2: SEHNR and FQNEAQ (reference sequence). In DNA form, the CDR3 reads TGTGCCAGTTCGGCACCACAGGGAAATAATGAAAAACTGTTTTTT. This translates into CASSAPQGNNEKLFF.

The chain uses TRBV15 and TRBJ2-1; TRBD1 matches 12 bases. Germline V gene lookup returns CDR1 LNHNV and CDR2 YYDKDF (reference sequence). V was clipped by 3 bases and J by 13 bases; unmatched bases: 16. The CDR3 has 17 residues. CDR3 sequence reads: CATSRIPGTGGQTDQFF. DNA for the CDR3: TGTGCCACCAGCAGGATACCCGGGACAGGGGGCCAGACTGATCAGTTCTTC.

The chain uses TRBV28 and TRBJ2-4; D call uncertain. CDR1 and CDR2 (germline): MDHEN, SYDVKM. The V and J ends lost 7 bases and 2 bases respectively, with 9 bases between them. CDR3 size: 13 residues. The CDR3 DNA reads TGTGCCAGCATAGCCGGAACCAAAAACATTCAGTACTTC. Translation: CASIAGTKNIQYF.

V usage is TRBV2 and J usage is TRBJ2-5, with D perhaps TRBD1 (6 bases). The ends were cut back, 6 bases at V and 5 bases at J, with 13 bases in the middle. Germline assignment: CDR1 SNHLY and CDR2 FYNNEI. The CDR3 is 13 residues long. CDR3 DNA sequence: TGTGCCAGCAGCCCAGGGGAATACGAGACCCAGTACTTC. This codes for CASSPGEYETQYF.

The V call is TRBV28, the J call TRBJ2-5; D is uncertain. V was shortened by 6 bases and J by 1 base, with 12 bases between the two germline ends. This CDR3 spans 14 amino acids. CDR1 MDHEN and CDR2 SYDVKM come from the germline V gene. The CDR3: CASSPRTGQETQYF. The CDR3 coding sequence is TGTGCCAGCAGCCCCCGAACTGGCCAAGAGACCCAGTACTTC.

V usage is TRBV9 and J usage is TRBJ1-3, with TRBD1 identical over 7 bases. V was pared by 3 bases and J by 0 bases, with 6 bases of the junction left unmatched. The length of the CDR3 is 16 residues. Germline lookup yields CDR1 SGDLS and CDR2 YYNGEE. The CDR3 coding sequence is TGTGCCAGCAGCGCCGCGGGACAGAACTCTGGAAACACCATATATTTT. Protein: CASSAAGQNSGNTIYF.

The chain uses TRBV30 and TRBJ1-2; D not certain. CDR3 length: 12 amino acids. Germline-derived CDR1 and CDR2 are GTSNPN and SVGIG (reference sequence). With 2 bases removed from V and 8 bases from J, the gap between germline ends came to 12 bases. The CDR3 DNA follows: TGTGCCTGGAGTCCATTGTACATAGGCTACACCTTC. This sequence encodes CAWSPLYIGYTF.

Written as DNA, the CDR3 is TGTGCCAGCAGCGTAGAGTTAGGGGGCGGCGAGCAGTTCTTC. This codes for CASSVELGGGEQFF. The chain employs TRBV9 and TRBJ2-1, with 7 bases aligning to TRBD1. Germline V gene sequence: CDR1 SGDLS, CDR2 YYNGEE. V dropped 0 bases and J dropped 10; count of bases not matched to a gene: 7. This CDR3 region has 14 residues.

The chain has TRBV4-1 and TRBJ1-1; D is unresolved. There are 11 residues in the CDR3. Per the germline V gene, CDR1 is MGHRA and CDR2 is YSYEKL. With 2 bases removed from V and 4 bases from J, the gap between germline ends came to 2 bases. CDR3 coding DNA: TGCGCCAGCAGCCAACTCACTGAAGCTTTCTTT. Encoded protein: CASSQLTEAFF.

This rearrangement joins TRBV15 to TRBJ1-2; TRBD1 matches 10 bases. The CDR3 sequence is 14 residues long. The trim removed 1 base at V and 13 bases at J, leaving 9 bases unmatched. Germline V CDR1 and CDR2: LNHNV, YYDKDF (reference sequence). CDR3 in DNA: TGTGCCACCAGCAGAGCGGACAGGGGGGCCTTCTGCACCTTC. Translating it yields CATSRADRGAFCTF.